The rows below give T cell receptor beta chains drawn from one sample of a study of cytomegalovirus exposure and HLA in healthy donors. The repertoire was sequenced with immunoSEQ multiplex PCR; TCRdb's copy has only in-frame clones and lacks some. The sample includes about 160,000 clones, roughly 79% of them seen just once. Sequencing used PBMCs. These receptors were taken from a woman aged 40 to 55 in good health and CMV-seronegative. Each CDR3 is given with its conserved first and last residue. Fields, in order: D gene, V gene, J gene, clone size, CDR3 protein, CDR3 DNA. D genes are given only for firm matches. Where a row states a size, it is once, few, many or the class of an expanded clone; other rows omit it.

>.|TRBV6-5|TRBJ1-2|.
CASSEQGPYGYTF
TGTGCCAGCAGCGAACAGGGCCCCTATGGCTACACCTTC
>.|TRBV4-2|TRBJ1-4|.
CASSQGESVLGGEKLFF
TGTGCCAGCAGCCAAGGAGAGTCAGTACTCGGAGGAGAAAAACTGTTTTTT
>TRBD2|TRBV7-9|TRBJ2-7|.
CASSFSGRAYEQYF
TGTGCCAGCAGCTTTAGCGGGAGAGCCTACGAGCAGTACTTC
>TRBD1|TRBV7-2|TRBJ2-2|.
CASKPPGQGAPGELFF
TGTGCCAGCAAACCCCCGGGACAGGGGGCGCCGGGGGAGCTGTTTTTT
>.|TRBV4-2|TRBJ2-5|.
CASSQDKLADQETQYF
TGTGCCAGCAGCCAAGATAAACTAGCTGATCAAGAGACCCAGTACTTC
>TRBD2|TRBV4-2|TRBJ2-3|.
CASSQRGGSTDTQYF
TGTGCCAGCAGTCAGCGGGGGGGTAGCACAGATACGCAGTATTTT
>TRBD1|TRBV5-4|TRBJ2-2|.
CASSLPGQGIAGELFF
TGTGCCAGCAGCCTACCGGGACAGGGTATCGCCGGGGAGCTGTTTTTT
>.|TRBV28|TRBJ1-2|.
CASSTRQTSYGYTF
TGTGCCAGCAGTACACGACAGACCTCCTATGGCTACACCTTC
>.|TRBV2|TRBJ1-6|few
CASSALWSPGEETPLHF
TGTGCCAGCAGCGCCCTCTGGAGTCCTGGGGAGGAGACACCCCTCCACTTT
>.|TRBV7-7|TRBJ2-5|.
CASSLENRGSRSRETQYF
TGTGCTAGCAGCTTAGAAAATCGAGGGAGCCGCTCTCGAGAGACCCAGTACTTC
>.|TRBV11-2|TRBJ1-5|.
CASSSQGDQPQHF
TGTGCCAGCAGCTCACAGGGCGATCAGCCCCAGCATTTT
>.|TRBV19|TRBJ2-7|few
CASSFRASSYEQYF
TGTGCCAGTAGTTTCAGGGCAAGCTCCTACGAGCAGTACTTC
>TRBD1|TRBV6-1|TRBJ2-1|.
CASSELTGEFF
TGTGCCAGCAGTGAACTGACAGGGGAGTTCTTC
>TRBD1|TRBV30|TRBJ2-7|.
CAWVPLGQGRSEQYF
TGTGCCTGGGTCCCACTGGGACAGGGACGTAGCGAGCAGTACTTC
>.|TRBV27|TRBJ2-7|.
CASSPTLLKRAYYEQYF
TGTGCCAGCAGTCCCACCCTCTTGAAGCGGGCATACTACGAGCAGTACTTC
>.|TRBV10-3|TRBJ1-5|many
CAIGTISDQPQHF
TGTGCCATCGGAACCATTAGCGATCAGCCCCAGCATTTT
>TRBD1|TRBV10-3|TRBJ1-1|.
CAISPGHRGQDEAFF
TGTGCCATCAGTCCAGGGCACAGGGGGCAGGATGAAGCTTTCTTT
>.|TRBV7-9|TRBJ2-3|.
CASSPGGTPGTHDTQYF
TGTGCCAGCAGCCCCGGTGGGACTCCCGGGACCCATGATACGCAGTATTTT
>.|TRBV11-3|TRBJ1-1|.
CASSIGEIDEAFF
TGTGCCAGCAGCATAGGGGAGATTGATGAAGCTTTCTTT
>TRBD1|TRBV5-1|TRBJ1-1|.
CASSLAGGQGGEAFF
TGCGCCAGCAGCTTGGCGGGGGGACAGGGTGGTGAAGCTTTCTTT
>TRBD2|TRBV6-5|TRBJ2-5|once
CASSSQPGRGETQYF
TGTGCCAGCAGTTCCCAGCCCGGGAGGGGAGAGACCCAGTACTTC
>TRBD2|TRBV7-8|TRBJ2-3|.
CASGFSTSGRLGTDTQYF
TGTGCCAGCGGATTCTCCACTAGCGGGAGGTTAGGTACAGATACGCAGTATTTT
>.|TRBV13|TRBJ2-7|once
CASSPGNGIYEQYF
TGTGCCAGCAGCCCAGGGAACGGAATCTACGAGCAGTACTTC
>.|TRBV27|TRBJ1-5|once
CASSLQINQPQHF
TGTGCCAGCAGTTTACAGATCAATCAGCCCCAGCATTTT
>TRBD2|TRBV2|TRBJ2-7|.
CASSGRARWNEQYF
TGTGCCAGCAGCGGGAGGGCCCGATGGAACGAGCAGTACTTC
>TRBD2|TRBV11-3|TRBJ2-5|.
CASGLAGEETQYF
TGTGCCAGTGGACTAGCGGGGGAAGAGACCCAGTACTTC
>TRBD2|TRBV9|TRBJ2-7|.
CASSAWTGRLAESSYEQYF
TGTGCCAGCAGCGCTTGGACAGGAAGACTAGCGGAATCGTCCTACGAGCAGTACTTC
>.|TRBV30|TRBJ2-3|.
CAWSPPTLLASPDTQYF
TGTGCCTGGAGCCCCCCGACCCTCCTAGCGTCTCCAGATACGCAGTATTTT
>.|TRBV19|TRBJ1-1|.
CASSIHRVGNTEAFF
TGTGCCAGTAGTATACACAGGGTGGGGAACACTGAAGCTTTCTTT
>.|TRBV7-6|TRBJ1-1|few
CASSPTGANTEAFF
TGTGCCAGCAGTCCGACTGGGGCGAACACTGAAGCTTTCTTT
>.|TRBV5-4|TRBJ1-4|.
CASSAGTAGVGEKLFF
TGTGCCAGCAGCGCCGGGACGGCGGGGGTCGGAGAAAAACTGTTTTTT
>TRBD1|TRBV7-3|TRBJ1-1|few
CASSSRGRTEAFF
TGTGCCAGCAGCTCCAGGGGGCGCACTGAAGCTTTCTTT
>TRBD2|TRBV5-1|TRBJ2-5|.
CASSGLAGGQETQYF
TGCGCCAGCTCCGGGTTAGCGGGGGGGCAAGAGACCCAGTACTTC
>TRBD1|TRBV13|TRBJ2-2|few
CASSLTGAHTGELFF
TGTGCCAGCAGCCTGACAGGGGCTCACACCGGGGAGCTGTTTTTT
>TRBD2|TRBV5-4|TRBJ2-7|.
CASSPTSGFYEQYF
TGTGCCAGCAGCCCTACTAGCGGGTTTTACGAGCAGTACTTC
>.|TRBV30|TRBJ2-7|once
CAGGRGGEQYF
TGTGCCGGAGGCCGGGGTGGCGAGCAGTACTTC
>TRBD1|TRBV7-9|TRBJ2-3|.
CASSLTGVTDTQYF
TGTGCCAGCAGCCTAACAGGGGTCACAGATACGCAGTATTTT
>TRBD2|TRBV9|TRBJ2-1|.
CASSVEGGVFGTSGYNEQFF
TGTGCCAGCAGCGTAGAAGGGGGGGTGTTCGGGACTAGCGGATACAATGAGCAGTTCTTC
>.|TRBV16|TRBJ2-4|once
CASSQSASTNGVNIQYF
TGTGCCAGCAGCCAATCCGCATCGACTAATGGGGTGAACATTCAGTACTTC
>.|TRBV5-6|TRBJ2-7|.
CASSAGFVQYF
TGTGCCAGCAGTGCGGGGTTTGTGCAGTACTTC
>.|TRBV6-4|TRBJ2-1|.
CASSESRDSYNEQFF
TGTGCCAGCAGTGAAAGCCGAGACTCCTACAATGAGCAGTTCTTC
>.|TRBV9|TRBJ1-2|.
CASSVENRGGYTF
TGTGCCAGCAGCGTAGAGAACCGCGGTGGCTACACCTTC
>.|TRBV6-1|TRBJ2-4|.
CASNPGAKNIQYF
TGTGCCAGCAACCCAGGAGCCAAAAACATTCAGTACTTC
>TRBD1|TRBV29-1|TRBJ1-4|.
CSAARGQSEKLFF
TGCAGCGCCGCCAGGGGGCAAAGTGAAAAACTGTTTTTT
>.|TRBV6-1|TRBJ1-1|.
CASSEAVEAGEAFF
TGTGCCAGCAGTGAAGCCGTTGAGGCAGGGGAGGCTTTCTTT
>.|TRBV16|TRBJ2-7|.
CASSPRGITYEQYF
TGTGCCAGCAGCCCTAGGGGGATAACGTACGAGCAGTACTTC
>TRBD1|TRBV29-1|TRBJ1-2|.
CSVRTGAGYGYTF
TGCAGCGTCCGGACAGGGGCGGGCTATGGCTACACCTTC
>.|TRBV28|TRBJ1-2|once
CASSPTGSQGYTF
TGTGCCAGCAGTCCAACCGGGTCTCAGGGCTACACCTTC
>.|TRBV19|TRBJ1-5|.
CASSAQGLSNQPQHF
TGTGCCAGTAGTGCCCAGGGGCTGAGCAATCAGCCCCAGCATTTT
>TRBD2|TRBV2|TRBJ2-3|.
CASSGRGLALDTQYF
TGTGCCAGCAGTGGAAGAGGACTAGCTTTGGATACGCAGTATTTT
>TRBD1|TRBV6-1|TRBJ2-3|.
CASSVSRTGGETDTQYF
TGTGCCAGCAGTGTTAGCCGGACAGGGGGAGAGACAGATACGCAGTATTTT
>TRBD1|TRBV9|TRBJ2-1|.
CASSVEVGGTYNEQFF
TGTGCCAGCAGCGTAGAAGTAGGGGGCACCTACAATGAGCAGTTCTTC
>TRBD1|TRBV13|TRBJ2-7|few
CASSSGGPTGGIREQYF
TGTGCCAGCAGCTCAGGAGGGCCGACAGGGGGCATTCGCGAGCAGTACTTC
>.|TRBV2|TRBJ2-7|.
CASSEALRGHKGEQYF
TGTGCCAGCAGTGAAGCGCTTCGGGGACATAAGGGCGAGCAGTACTTC
>.|TRBV18|TRBJ2-2|.
CASSRENTGELFF
TGTGCCAGCTCACGCGAGAACACCGGGGAGCTGTTTTTT
>.|TRBV16|TRBJ1-5|.
CASSQSPGISNQPQHF
TGTGCCAGCAGCCAATCTCCGGGGATCAGCAATCAGCCCCAGCATTTT
>TRBD2|TRBV4-2|TRBJ2-5|.
CASSQDRLAGLGEVNRETQYF
TGTGCCAGCAGCCAAGACCGACTAGCGGGATTAGGTGAGGTCAATAGAGAGACCCAGTACTTC
>.|TRBV6-1|TRBJ2-1|few
CASTMTSNEQFF
TGTGCCAGCACCATGACTAGCAATGAGCAGTTCTTC